The clone carrying this T cell receptor (beta chain) was seen once. Its antigen is not known. This sample is drawn from a study of graft-versus-host responses after intestinal transplantation. Study-wide findings and caveats: Early after transplant, HvG declines were associated with peak levels of circulating GvH clones. Analysis identified GvH clones in recipient marrow, with some appearing first in ileum or blood. Individuals carrying graft-donor T cell macrochimerism showed high graft-versus-host to host-versus-graft clonal ratios in allografts.

Measured with immunoSEQ multiplex PCR; TCRdb has only the in-frame clones, and not every one. The sample contains 85,000 to 100,000 clones, about 84% of which appear only once. V was trimmed by 4 bases and J by 1 base, leaving 12 bases between them. The CDR3 contains 15 residues. Germline V CDR1 and CDR2: MNHNS, SASEGT. The chain links TRBV6-1 to TRBJ2-3; the D gene is possibly TRBD1 (7 bases). This TCR derives from a human patient who received an intestinal transplant, so some T cells may come from the graft donor. The input for sequencing was PBMCs, taken 255 days after intestinal transplant. DNA for the CDR3: TGTGCCAGCAGTGTAGTCAGGGGGGGCACAGATACGCAGTATTTT. Its translation is CASSVVRGGTDTQYF.